Presented here are 18 T cell receptor beta chains from one specimen sequenced in a study of Ad26.COV2.S vaccination and SARS-CoV-2 variants. TCRdb's table, derived via immunoSEQ multiplex PCR, lists solely in-frame clones and lacks some. The sample shows 200,000 to 300,000 clones, roughly 88% of them seen only once. The treatment denotes: about 20 received Ad26.COV2.S at low or high dose, single or two shots; about 5 received placebo; per-sample allocation not given. Repertoires come from day 63 after the first vaccine or placebo injection. The sample consisted of peripheral blood, taken in a trial of Ad26.COV2.S vaccine versus placebo. The source is a person between 18 and 65 years old who received the Ad26.COV2.S COVID-19 vaccine or a placebo.

The gene calls are TRBV10-2 and TRBJ2-7; tentatively, D is TRBD1 (6 bases). The CDR3 contains 15 residues. Germline V gene data show CDR1 as WSHSY and CDR2 as SAAADI. V was cut by 0 bases and J by 3 bases, with 12 bases left in between. CDR3 in DNA: TGCGCCAGCAGTGAGTCAACAGGGTATATCTACGAGCAGTACTTC. Residues: CASSESTGYIYEQYF.

The rearrangement links TRBV20-1 to TRBJ2-5; D is uncertain. V gave up 2 bases and J gave up 4 bases, with 5 bases separating them. Germline V gene data show CDR1 as DFQATT and CDR2 as SNEGSKA (reference sequence). The CDR3 covers 11 residues. CDR3 DNA: TGCAGTGCTAGAATATCAGAGACCCAGTACTTC. It encodes CSARISETQYF.

The chain links TRBV11-3 to TRBJ1-5, with unresolved D. The V and J ends lost 6 bases and 4 bases respectively, with 7 bases between them. Germline lookup yields CDR1 SGHNT and CDR2 YENEEA. The CDR3 consists of 12 residues. CDR3 nucleotide sequence: TGTGCCAGCAGGGAGTGGAATCAGCCCCAGCATTTT. Amino acid sequence: CASREWNQPQHF.

The gene calls are TRBV19 and TRBJ2-2; D not certain. The V end lost 3 bases, the J end lost 6 bases, and 8 bases lay between the germline ends. The CDR3 has 13 residues. Germline CDR1 reads LNHDA; CDR2 reads SQIVND (reference sequence). The CDR3 DNA sequence: TGTGCCAGTAGTATTCGGCGCGCCGGGGAGCTGTTTTTT. Its translation is CASSIRRAGELFF.

This CDR3 reads CATPRRTSGLYTDTQYF. CDR3 in DNA: TGTGCCACCCCACGACGGACTAGCGGGTTGTACACAGATACGCAGTATTTT. The chain employs TRBV10-3 and TRBJ2-3; 11 nucleotides align to TRBD2. The CDR3 is 17 residues long. The ends lost 10 bases at V and 2 bases at J; junction bases unmatched: 14. Germline lookup yields CDR1 ENHRY and CDR2 SYGVKD.

The CDR3 DNA reads as TGTGCCAGTAGTATTGACAGGGCTACCGGGGAGCTGTTTTTT. This codes for CASSIDRATGELFF. V gene TRBV19 combines with J gene TRBJ2-2, with 7 bases matching TRBD1. The junction had 3 bases not matched to a gene; V was cut back by 3 bases and J by 5 bases. CDR1 LNHDA and CDR2 SQIVND come from the germline V gene (reference sequence). The CDR3 has 14 amino acids.

The chain couples TRBV18 to TRBJ1-1, with no clear D. Trimming removed 0 bases from V and 0 bases from J, with 8 bases in between. Germline CDR1 is KGHSH and CDR2 is LQKENI. CDR3 length: 15 residues. DNA of the CDR3: TGTGCCAGCTCACCACCGAACGGAATGAACACTGAAGCTTTCTTT. Protein product: CASSPPNGMNTEAFF.

The chain joins TRBV7-9 to TRBJ2-2, with 9 bases identical to TRBD2. The CDR3 runs to 17 residues. The germline V gene encodes CDR1 SEHNR and CDR2 FQNEAQ (reference sequence). With 5 bases clipped from V and 3 bases from J, the junction kept 10 bases outside the gene matches. The CDR3 DNA reads TGTGCCAGCAGCGTTTCGAGCGGGGGGAGTGACACCGGGGAGCTGTTTTTT. Protein sequence: CASSVSSGGSDTGELFF.

This rearrangement joins TRBV7-3 to TRBJ2-1; possibly TRBD2 for D (5 bases). The CDR3 has 14 amino acids. Trimming cost V 0 bases and J 9 bases, with 12 bases left between them. Germline V gives CDR1 SGHTA, CDR2 FQGTGA. CDR3 loop: CASSLTVGKGEQFF. For the CDR3, the DNA is TGTGCCAGCAGCTTAACGGTCGGGAAGGGTGAGCAGTTCTTC. The whole variable domain, filled in from reference TRBV7-3 and TRBJ2-1, reads GAGVSQTPSNKVTEKGKYVELRCDPISGHTALYWYRQSLGQGPEFLIYFQGTGAADDSGLPNDRFFAVRPEGSVSTLKIQRTERGDSAVYLCASSLTVGKGEQFFGPGTRLTVL.

In nucleotides, the CDR3 is TGTGCCACCAGCCTGGGACCTTGGGCGGGCAATGAGCAGTTCTTC. Residues: CATSLGPWAGNEQFF. The chain carries TRBV15 and TRBJ2-1, with D possibly called TRBD1 or TRBD2 (5 bases each). Germline loops: CDR1 LNHNV, CDR2 YYDKDF (reference sequence). The CDR3 spans 15 residues. Trimming shortened V by 5 bases and J by 6 bases, and 17 bases separated the two germline ends.

V is TRBV3-1 (or the pseudogene TRBV3-2) and J is TRBJ1-3; no definite D call. Trimming took off 4 bases at V and 0 bases at J, with 13 bases between the two ends. Germline loops: CDR1 LGHDT, CDR2 YNNKEL (reference sequence). The CDR3 extends over 16 amino acids. The DNA of the CDR3 is TGTGCCAGCAGCCCGCTTGGATGGGGCTCTGGAAACACCATATATTTT. The encoded protein is CASSPLGWGSGNTIYF.

This clone was observed once. This chain uses TRBV5-1 with TRBJ2-1; 14 bases are shared with TRBD2. The CDR3 runs to 17 residues. V lost 3 bases, J lost 0 bases, and 2 bases stayed unmatched. Germline assignment: CDR1 SGHRS and CDR2 YFSETQ. The CDR3 sequence is CASSSGLAGGSYNEQFF. CDR3 in DNA: TGCGCCAGCAGCTCCGGACTAGCGGGGGGCTCCTACAATGAGCAGTTCTTC.

The gene calls are TRBV6-2 or TRBV6-3 and TRBJ1-5, with D perhaps matching TRBD1 (6 bases). This CDR3 is built from 15 residues. In germline, CDR1 is MNHEY, CDR2 SVGEGT. Trimming removed 6 bases from V and 0 bases from J, with 12 bases in between. As DNA, the CDR3 is TGTGCCAGCAGCCAAGGGACACCTAGCAATCAGCCCCAGCATTTT. This translates into CASSQGTPSNQPQHF.

The V and J genes are TRBV6-6 and TRBJ1-5, with 8 bases fitting TRBD1. Trimming at V came to 6 bases and at J to 4 bases, leaving 5 bases not matched to a gene. The CDR3 length is 14 residues. From germline, CDR1 is MNHNY and CDR2 SVGAGI (reference sequence). CDR3 in amino acids: CASSKDRGNQPQHF. CDR3 DNA: TGTGCCAGCAGCAAAGACAGGGGTAATCAGCCCCAGCATTTT.

This sequence joins TRBV5-4 and TRBJ1-4; TRBD1 agrees at 8 bases. Looked up from germline, CDR1 is SGHNT and CDR2 is YYREEE (reference sequence). The CDR3 has 16 amino acids. Trimming at V came to 4 bases and at J to 8 bases, leaving 13 bases not matched to a gene. DNA of the CDR3: TGTGCCAGCAGCGCGGACGCGACAGGGGCAGGAGAAAAACTGTTTTTT. This translates into CASSADATGAGEKLFF.

The chain has TRBV19 and TRBJ2-5, with 9 bases aligning to TRBD1. The germline V gene encodes CDR1 LNHDA and CDR2 SQIVND (reference sequence). The CDR3 spans 17 residues. The trim removed 6 bases at V and 7 bases at J, leaving 18 bases unmatched. The DNA of the CDR3 is TGTGCCAGTAGCCCCGGGACAGGGAGGCTTGGGGGGGGGACCCAGTACTTC. Protein: CASSPGTGRLGGGTQYF.

The V gene is TRBV7-3, the J gene TRBJ2-7; 11 bases align to TRBD1. V shed 4 bases, J shed 5 bases, and the junction held 4 bases outside the gene matches. CDR1 is SGHTA, CDR2 FQGTGA, per germline. The CDR3 spans 14 residues. CDR3 sequence: CASSSGQGENEQYF. Here the CDR3 DNA reads TGTGCCAGCAGCTCGGGACAGGGGGAGAACGAGCAGTACTTC. The full variable domain, its missing parts supplied by reference TRBV7-3 and TRBJ2-7, is GAGVSQTPSNKVTEKGKYVELRCDPISGHTALYWYRQSLGQGPEFLIYFQGTGAADDSGLPNDRFFAVRPEGSVSTLKIQRTERGDSAVYLCASSSGQGENEQYFGPGTRLTVT.

The chain uses TRBV9 and TRBJ2-5; D is unclear. CDR1 is SGDLS and CDR2 is YYNGEE in the germline V gene. With 3 bases removed from V and 5 bases from J, the gap between germline ends came to 14 bases. This CDR3 has 14 residues. The CDR3 reads CASSGDSISETQYF. For the CDR3, the DNA is TGTGCCAGCAGCGGTGACTCCATATCCGAGACCCAGTACTTC.